The 20 T cell receptor beta chains presented below share a single source sample, sequenced in a study of T cell responses to AZD1222 COVID-19 vaccine. Method: immunoSEQ multiplex PCR; TCRdb's copy keeps in-frame clones and lacks some. Among 200,000 to 250,000 clones listed, less than 95% were seen once. Sequencing used peripheral blood, obtained 28 days after the second dose of the MenACWY control vaccine. The source of these receptors is an adult who received the MenACWY meningococcal vaccine as a control.

The V gene is TRBV6-5, the J gene TRBJ2-3; possibly TRBD1 or TRBD2 for D (6 bases each). Trimming took off 6 bases at V and 0 bases at J, with 10 bases between the two ends. The germline V gene encodes CDR1 MNHEY and CDR2 SVGAGI. The length of the CDR3 is 14 residues. DNA for the CDR3: TGTGCCAGCAGAAAAGGGGGGAGCACAGATACGCAGTATTTT. This gives the protein CASRKGGSTDTQYF.

This clone was seen only once. J is TRBJ1-1 and V is TRBV27; maybe TRBD1 (6 bases). Germline assignment: CDR1 MNHEY and CDR2 SMNVEV (reference sequence). The CDR3 totals 14 residues. Deletions cut 2 bases from V and 8 bases from J, with 15 bases between. The CDR3 loop reads CASSLGAGVYEAFF. CDR3 sequence (DNA): TGTGCCAGCAGTTTAGGGGCAGGGGTTTACGAAGCTTTCTTT.

This chain uses TRBV24-1 with TRBJ2-2; TRBD1 is a possible D gene (5 bases). In germline, CDR1 is KGHDR, CDR2 SFDVKD. The V gene lost 5 bases and the J gene lost 2 bases, with 11 bases spanning the gap. The CDR3 extends over 15 amino acids. The CDR3, as DNA: TGTGCCACCAGTGGAAGGACACTCAACACCGGGGAGCTGTTTTTT. Its protein is CATSGRTLNTGELFF.

The gene calls are TRBV7-2 and TRBJ2-3; D remains ambiguous. The CDR3 runs 13 residues. Looked up from germline, CDR1 is SGHTA and CDR2 is FQGNSA. The ends were cut back, 5 bases at V and 0 bases at J, with 6 bases in the middle. The CDR3 nucleotides are TGTGCCAGCAGCGCCTCTAGCACAGATACGCAGTATTTT. The encoded protein is CASSASSTDTQYF.

This rearrangement joins TRBV28 to TRBJ2-2; 10 nucleotides agree with TRBD1. The CDR3 spans 14 residues. The germline gives CDR1 MDHEN, CDR2 SYDVKM. V lost 6 bases and J lost 7; bases outside the gene matches: 5. CDR3 nucleotide sequence: TGTGCCAGCAGAAGACAGGGGGCCGACGGGGAGCTGTTTTTT. Translated, it gives CASRRQGADGELFF.

This CDR3 reads CASSSSWVNTEAFF. CDR3 coding DNA: TGTGCCAGCAGTTCCTCCTGGGTGAACACTGAAGCTTTCTTT. This chain uses TRBV28 with TRBJ1-1; D remains unclear. V gave up 4 bases and J gave up 0 bases, with 9 bases separating them. This CDR3 has 14 amino acids. Germline CDR1 MDHEN, CDR2 SYDVKM. Full variable domain (outside the CDR3, taken from reference TRBV28 and TRBJ1-1): DVKVTQSSRYLVKRTGEKVFLECVQDMDHENMFWYRQDPGLGLRLIYFSYDVKMKEKGDIPEGYSVSREKKERFSLILESASTNQTSMYLCASSSSWVNTEAFFGQGTRLTVV.

The chain joins TRBV10-3 to TRBJ2-1, with 8 bases fitting TRBD2. CDR1 is ENHRY, CDR2 SYGVKD, per germline. V trimming: 5 bases; J trimming: 4 bases; junction bases outside the gene matches: 4. The CDR3 covers 14 residues. For the CDR3, the DNA is TGTGCCATCAGTTATAGCGGGGTATACAATGAGCAGTTCTTC. Protein product: CAISYSGVYNEQFF.

The genes are TRBV28 and TRBJ2-7; D assignment may be TRBD1 or TRBD2 (7 bases each). This CDR3 region has 14 residues. The V end lost 6 bases, the J end lost 1 base, and 13 bases lay between the germline ends. The V gene's germline CDR1 is MDHEN and CDR2 SYDVKM. The DNA for the CDR3 is TGTGCCAGCAGAGGGAGGGACAGATCCTACGAGCAGTACTTC. It codes for CASRGRDRSYEQYF.

In DNA form, the CDR3 reads TGCGCCAGCAGCTCGGTTCAGGGTGAAGCTTTCTTT. This codes for CASSSVQGEAFF. The chain combines TRBV5-1 with TRBJ1-1; D is possibly TRBD1 (5 bases). The CDR3 consists of 12 residues. The V and J ends lost 3 bases and 7 bases respectively, with 10 bases between them. The germline V gene has CDR1 SGHRS and CDR2 YFSETQ.

This clone was detected only once. CDR3 protein: CASSVAGDGSPLHF. In DNA, the CDR3 is TGTGCCAGCAGCGTCGCGGGGGACGGATCACCCCTCCACTTT. The chain employs TRBV7-9 and TRBJ1-6; D possibly corresponds to TRBD1 (5 bases). Trimming took 5 bases from V and 10 from J, leaving 15 bases between them. The germline V gene has CDR1 SEHNR and CDR2 FQNEAQ (reference sequence). This CDR3 spans 14 amino acids.

The CDR3 sequence: CAIYDREDYEQYF. The CDR3 DNA reads as TGTGCCATATACGACAGGGAAGACTACGAGCAGTACTTC. The chain is built from TRBV28 and TRBJ2-7; 7 bases map to TRBD1. V shed 10 bases, J shed 3 bases, and the junction held 9 bases outside the gene matches. There are 13 residues in the CDR3. In germline, CDR1 is MDHEN, CDR2 SYDVKM.

This chain links TRBV19 with TRBJ1-5; D remains ambiguous. The germline V and J ends were trimmed by 6 bases and 4 bases, with 7 bases remaining between them. This CDR3 comprises 12 residues. Germline-derived CDR1 and CDR2 are LNHDA and SQIVND (reference sequence). CDR3 sequence reads: CASSLRNQPQHF. CDR3 DNA: TGTGCCAGTAGCCTGAGGAATCAGCCCCAGCATTTT.

V is TRBV7-2 and J is TRBJ1-5; the D gene is possibly TRBD1 (5 bases). V lost 2 bases to trimming and J lost 10 bases, with 6 bases between them. The germline V gene has CDR1 SGHTA and CDR2 FQGNSA. CDR3 length equals 11 residues. CDR3 sequence reads: CASSLQGPQHF. The CDR3 DNA reads as TGTGCCAGCAGCTTACAGGGACCCCAGCATTTT.

This clone was seen only once. The V and J genes are TRBV3-1 (or the pseudogene TRBV3-2) and TRBJ2-1, with D maybe TRBD2 (6 bases). Trimming took 2 bases from V and 13 from J, leaving 15 bases between them. Germline V gene data show CDR1 as LGHDT and CDR2 as YNNKEL (reference sequence). This CDR3 comprises 13 residues. In nucleotides, the CDR3 is TGTGCCAGCAGCCAACCCCAAGGGACTTCTCAGTTCTTC. Its translation is CASSQPQGTSQFF.

This chain links TRBV15 with TRBJ2-1; 10 bases line up with TRBD2. This CDR3 contains 17 residues. CDR1 and CDR2 (germline): LNHNV, YYDKDF (reference sequence). With V trimmed by 0 bases and J by 8 bases, 10 bases remained unmatched. The CDR3, as DNA: TGTGCCACCAGCAGAGAATTGAGCAGCGGGAGGGCCCATGAGCAGTTCTTC. As protein: CATSRELSSGRAHEQFF.

This chain joins TRBV28 and TRBJ1-2; no reliable D call. The germline V gene encodes CDR1 MDHEN and CDR2 SYDVKM. The CDR3 has 13 amino acids. Trimming took 5 bases from V and 3 from J, leaving 10 bases between them. The CDR3, as DNA: TGTGCCAGCAGTATCCAGATACACTATGGCTACACCTTC. Translating it yields CASSIQIHYGYTF.

The chain is built from TRBV5-1 and TRBJ2-5; the D call may be TRBD1 or TRBD2 (5 bases each). The germline V gene encodes CDR1 SGHRS and CDR2 YFSETQ. The CDR3 contains 13 residues. The V end lost 4 bases, the J end lost 5 bases, and 12 bases lay between the germline ends. The CDR3 DNA reads as TGCGCCAGCAGCCTCACGGGGCCTGAGACCCAGTACTTC. Encoded protein: CASSLTGPETQYF.

This clone has only one observation. The V call is TRBV2, the J call TRBJ2-7, with 8 bases matching TRBD2. This CDR3 is built from 14 residues. Germline CDR1 SNHLY, CDR2 FYNNEI. The J segment lost 2 bases and the V segment lost 6 bases, leaving 6 bases of the junction unmatched. The DNA for the CDR3 is TGTGCCAGCAGCGGGAGGGGCCCAGCCTACGAGCAGTACTTC. Its translation: CASSGRGPAYEQYF.

V gene TRBV9 combines with J gene TRBJ2-1; D possibly corresponds to TRBD2 (7 bases). Germline lookup yields CDR1 SGDLS and CDR2 YYNGEE. Trimming removed 0 bases at V and 7 bases at J, with 17 bases between. The CDR3 contains 16 residues. The CDR3: CASSVGGGGPGNEQFF. The CDR3, as DNA: TGTGCCAGCAGCGTAGGTGGCGGGGGCCCGGGGAATGAGCAGTTCTTC.

The genes are TRBV28 and TRBJ1-2; D perhaps matches TRBD1 (5 bases). The CDR3 contains 13 residues. Germline CDR1 is MDHEN and CDR2 is SYDVKM. Trimming stripped 2 bases from V and 8 bases from J, with 12 bases between. The CDR3 loop is CASSLGGRRGYTF. For the CDR3, the DNA is TGTGCCAGCAGTTTAGGGGGTCGTAGGGGCTACACCTTC.